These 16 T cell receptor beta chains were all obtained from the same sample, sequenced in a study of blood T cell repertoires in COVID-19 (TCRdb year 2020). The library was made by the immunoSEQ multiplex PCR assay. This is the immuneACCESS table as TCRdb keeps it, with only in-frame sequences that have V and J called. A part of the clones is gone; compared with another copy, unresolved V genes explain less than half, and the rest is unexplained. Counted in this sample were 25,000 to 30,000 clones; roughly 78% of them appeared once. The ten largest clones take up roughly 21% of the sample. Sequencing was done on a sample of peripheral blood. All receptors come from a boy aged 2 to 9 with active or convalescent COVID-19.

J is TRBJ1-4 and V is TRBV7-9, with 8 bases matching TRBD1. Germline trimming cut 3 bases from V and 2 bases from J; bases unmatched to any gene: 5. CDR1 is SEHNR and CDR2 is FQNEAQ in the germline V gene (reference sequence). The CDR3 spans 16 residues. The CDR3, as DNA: TGTGCCAGCAGCTTGCAGGGGGCGCGTACTAATGAAAAACTGTTTTTT. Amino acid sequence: CASSLQGARTNEKLFF.

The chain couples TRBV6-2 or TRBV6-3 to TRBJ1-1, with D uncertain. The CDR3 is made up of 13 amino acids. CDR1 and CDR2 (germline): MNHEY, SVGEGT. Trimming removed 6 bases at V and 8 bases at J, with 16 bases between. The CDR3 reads CASSPGLLSEAFF. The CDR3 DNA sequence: TGTGCCAGCAGCCCAGGACTCCTTTCGGAAGCTTTCTTT.

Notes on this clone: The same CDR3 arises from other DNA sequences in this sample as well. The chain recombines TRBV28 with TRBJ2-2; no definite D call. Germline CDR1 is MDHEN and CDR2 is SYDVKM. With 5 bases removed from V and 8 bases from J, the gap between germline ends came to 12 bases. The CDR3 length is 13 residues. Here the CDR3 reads CASSLLRGGELFF. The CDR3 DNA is TGTGCCAGCAGTCTTTTGCGCGGAGGGGAGCTGTTTTTT.

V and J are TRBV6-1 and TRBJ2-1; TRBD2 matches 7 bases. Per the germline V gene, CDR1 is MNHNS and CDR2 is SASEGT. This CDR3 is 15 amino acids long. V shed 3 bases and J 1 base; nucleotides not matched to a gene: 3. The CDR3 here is CASSDGGWSYNEQFF. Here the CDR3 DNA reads TGTGCCAGCAGTGACGGGGGGTGGTCCTACAATGAGCAGTTCTTC.

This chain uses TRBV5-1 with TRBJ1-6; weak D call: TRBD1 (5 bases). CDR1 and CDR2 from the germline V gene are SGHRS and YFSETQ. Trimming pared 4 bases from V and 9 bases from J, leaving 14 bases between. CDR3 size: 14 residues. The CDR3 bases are TGCGCCAGCAGCCGGGACGGGAGAGGTTCACCCCTCCACTTT. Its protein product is CASSRDGRGSPLHF.

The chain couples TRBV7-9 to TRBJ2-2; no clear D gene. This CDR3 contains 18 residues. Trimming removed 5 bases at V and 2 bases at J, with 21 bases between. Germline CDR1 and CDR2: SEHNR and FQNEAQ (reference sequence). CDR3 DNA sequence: TGTGCCAGCAGCACCCAACCCAGATTTAGACTTAACACCGGGGAGCTGTTTTTT. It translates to CASSTQPRFRLNTGELFF.

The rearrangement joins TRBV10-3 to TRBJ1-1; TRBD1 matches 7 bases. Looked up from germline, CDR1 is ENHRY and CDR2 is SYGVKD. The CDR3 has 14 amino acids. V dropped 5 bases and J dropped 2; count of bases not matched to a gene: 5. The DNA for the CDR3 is TGTGCCATCAGTCGACAGGGTTTTAACACTGAAGCTTTCTTT. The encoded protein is CAISRQGFNTEAFF.

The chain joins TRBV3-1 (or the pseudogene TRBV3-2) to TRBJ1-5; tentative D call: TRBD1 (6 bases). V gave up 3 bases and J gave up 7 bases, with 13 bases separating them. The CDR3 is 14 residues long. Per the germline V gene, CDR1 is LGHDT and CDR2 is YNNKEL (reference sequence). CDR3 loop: CASSHRGLGQPQHF. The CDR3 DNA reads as TGTGCCAGCAGCCATAGGGGGTTGGGGCAGCCCCAGCATTTT.

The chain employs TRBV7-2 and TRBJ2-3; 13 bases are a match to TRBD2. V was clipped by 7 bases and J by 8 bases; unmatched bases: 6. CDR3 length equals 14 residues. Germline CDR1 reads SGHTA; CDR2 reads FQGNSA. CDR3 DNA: TGTGCCAGCACGACTAGCGGGGGGATGGGTACGCAGTATTTT. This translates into CASTTSGGMGTQYF.

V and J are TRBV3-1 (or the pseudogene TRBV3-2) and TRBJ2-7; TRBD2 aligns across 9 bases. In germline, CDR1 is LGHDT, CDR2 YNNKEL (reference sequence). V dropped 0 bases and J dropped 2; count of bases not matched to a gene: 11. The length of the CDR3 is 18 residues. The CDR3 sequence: CASSQDRGSGGSPYEQYF. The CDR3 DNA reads TGTGCCAGCAGCCAAGATCGAGGTAGCGGGGGCTCACCCTACGAGCAGTACTTC.

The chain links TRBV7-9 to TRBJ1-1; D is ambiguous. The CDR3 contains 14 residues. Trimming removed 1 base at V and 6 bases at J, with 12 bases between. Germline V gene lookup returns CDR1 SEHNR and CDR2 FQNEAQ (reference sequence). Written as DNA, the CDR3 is TGTGCCAGCAGCTTAGGCAGGCCAAGATCTGAAGCTTTCTTT. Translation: CASSLGRPRSEAFF.

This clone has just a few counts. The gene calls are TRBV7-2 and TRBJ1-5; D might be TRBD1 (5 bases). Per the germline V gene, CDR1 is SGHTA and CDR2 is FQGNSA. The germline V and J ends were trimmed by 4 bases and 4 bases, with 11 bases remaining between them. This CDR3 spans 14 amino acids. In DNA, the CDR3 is TGTGCCAGCAGCTGGGATGGGGCGAATCAGCCCCAGCATTTT. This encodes CASSWDGANQPQHF. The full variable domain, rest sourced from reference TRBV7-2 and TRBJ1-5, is GAGVSQSPSNKVTEKGKDVELRCDPISGHTALYWYRQSLGQGLEFLIYFQGNSAPDKSGLPSDRFSAERTGGSVSTLTIQRTQQEDSAVYLCASSWDGANQPQHFGDGTRLSIL.

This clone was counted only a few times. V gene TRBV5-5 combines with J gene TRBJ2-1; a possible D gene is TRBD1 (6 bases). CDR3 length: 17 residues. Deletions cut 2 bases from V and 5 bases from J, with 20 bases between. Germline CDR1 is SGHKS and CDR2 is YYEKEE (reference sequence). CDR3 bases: TGTGCCAGCAGCTTTTTTCGGACAGAGGCGATTGACAATGAGCAGTTCTTC. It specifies CASSFFRTEAIDNEQFF. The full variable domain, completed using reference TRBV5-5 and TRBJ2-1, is DAGVTQSPTHLIKTRGQQVTLRCSPISGHKSVSWYQQVLGQGPQFIFQYYEKEERGRGNFPDRFSARQFPNYSSELNVNALLLGDSALYLCASSFFRTEAIDNEQFFGPGTRLTVL.

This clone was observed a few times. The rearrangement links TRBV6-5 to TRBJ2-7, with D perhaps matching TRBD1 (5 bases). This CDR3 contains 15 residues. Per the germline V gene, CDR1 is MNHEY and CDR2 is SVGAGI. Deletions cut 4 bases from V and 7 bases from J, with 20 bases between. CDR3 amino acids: CASSWALRGADEQYF. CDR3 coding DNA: TGTGCCAGCAGTTGGGCATTAAGGGGCGCGGATGAGCAGTACTTC.

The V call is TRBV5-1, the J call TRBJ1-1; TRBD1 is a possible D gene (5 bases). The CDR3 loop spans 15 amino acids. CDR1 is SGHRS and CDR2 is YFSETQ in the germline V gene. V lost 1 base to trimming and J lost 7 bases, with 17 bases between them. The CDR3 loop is CASSLSGGAPFEAFF. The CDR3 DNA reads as TGCGCCAGCAGCTTGTCCGGGGGTGCCCCTTTTGAAGCTTTCTTT.

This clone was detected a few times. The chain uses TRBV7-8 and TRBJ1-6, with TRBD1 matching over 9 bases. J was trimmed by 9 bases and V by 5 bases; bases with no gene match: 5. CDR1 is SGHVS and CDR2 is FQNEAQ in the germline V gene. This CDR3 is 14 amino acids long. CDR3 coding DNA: TGTGCCAGCAGCCACGGACAGGGGAGTTCACCCCTCCACTTT. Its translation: CASSHGQGSSPLHF.